Following are 14 T cell receptor beta chains from one sample sequenced in a study of naive and memory T cell subsets. Both TRBC1 and TRBC2 were covered by a beta constant-region primer of two equimolar oligonucleotides. TCRdb fed the UMI-ligation and nested PCR reads into MiXCR, producing one record per CDR3 protein. The sample has fewer than 40,000 distinct CDR3 sequences; roughly 15% are singletons. The sequencing sample was made of effector memory CD4+ T cells from blood. Subset here: effector memory, CD45RA- CD27-. Receptors were obtained from a human donor in good health.

This clonotype was picked up many times. V gene TRBV20-1 combines with J gene TRBJ2-5; D not resolved. Germline loops: CDR1 DFQATT, CDR2 SNEGSKA (reference sequence). The CDR3 is made up of 12 amino acids. V was clipped by 5 bases and J by 3 bases, with 10 bases between them. The CDR3: CSASRPEETQYF. CDR3 nucleotides: TGCAGTGCTTCCCGGCCGGAAGAGACCCAGTACTTC.

The chain uses TRBV20-1 and TRBJ1-5; D is undetermined. There are 18 residues in the CDR3. The germline V gene has CDR1 DFQATT and CDR2 SNEGSKA (reference sequence). V was cut by 3 bases and J by 0 bases, with 21 bases left in between. CDR3: CSASLQYSNHFSNQPQHF. CDR3 nucleotide sequence: TGCAGTGCTAGCTTACAGTATTCCAACCATTTTAGCAATCAGCCCCAGCATTTT.

This clonotype was detected a few times. This chain connects TRBV11-2 to TRBJ2-3, with unresolved D. Germline loops: CDR1 SGHAT, CDR2 FQNNGV. Trimming removed 2 bases from V and 7 bases from J, with 10 bases in between. The CDR3 totals 13 residues. The CDR3 spells CASSLLRANTQYF. CDR3 bases: TGTGCCAGCAGCTTACTCCGTGCAAATACGCAGTATTTT.

The rearrangement joins TRBV18 to TRBJ2-5; D might be TRBD2 (5 bases). Germline V gives CDR1 KGHSH, CDR2 LQKENI. The V gene lost 4 bases and the J gene lost 1 base, with 13 bases spanning the gap. CDR3 length: 15 amino acids. The CDR3 region has the DNA TGTGCCAGCTCACAAAACGGCGGGTCCCAAGAGACCCAGTACTTC. It codes for CASSQNGGSQETQYF. Looking up the rest from reference TRBV18 and TRBJ2-5 gives the full variable domain: NAGVMQNPRHLVRRRGQEARLRCSPMKGHSHVYWYRQLPEEGLKFMVYLQKENIIDESGMPKERFSAEFPKEGPSILRIQQVVRGDSAAYFCASSQNGGSQETQYFGPGTRLLVL.

This clonotype turned up a few times. The chain combines TRBV20-1 with TRBJ1-1, with a possible D match to TRBD1 (5 bases). Per germline, CDR1 DFQATT and CDR2 SNEGSKA (reference sequence). V dropped 3 bases and J dropped 5 bases, with 37 bases sitting between them. This CDR3 spans 21 amino acids. As DNA, the CDR3 is TGCAGTGCTAGGGGTGGGGTGGGGAGTGTTCCGTTAAGAGGGGCAGGGACTGAAGCTTTCTTT. Its protein product is CSARGGVGSVPLRGAGTEAFF.

V and J are TRBV28 and TRBJ2-5; 10 bases agree with TRBD1. J gave up 2 bases and V 8 bases, and 2 bases lay outside the gene matches. This CDR3 comprises 13 residues. CDR1 and CDR2 from the germline V gene are MDHEN and SYDVKM. The CDR3 nucleotides are TGTGCCAGCGGACAGGGGGGGCAAGAGACCCAGTACTTC. This codes for CASGQGGQETQYF. The variable domain in full, with the rest retrieved from reference TRBV28 and TRBJ2-5, is DVKVTQSSRYLVKRTGEKVFLECVQDMDHENMFWYRQDPGLGLRLIYFSYDVKMKEKGDIPEGYSVSREKKERFSLILESASTNQTSMYLCASGQGGQETQYFGPGTRLLVL.

This clonotype was detected many times. The V call is TRBV6-5, the J call TRBJ2-3, with 7 bases fitting TRBD2. With 4 bases clipped from V and 3 bases from J, the junction kept 7 bases outside the gene matches. CDR3 length equals 15 residues. Germline CDR1 and CDR2: MNHEY and SVGAGI. The CDR3: CASSWRGSLTDTQYF. The CDR3 DNA reads TGTGCCAGCAGTTGGCGCGGGAGCCTTACAGATACGCAGTATTTT.

This clonotype was counted ten times or more. V usage is TRBV11-2 and J usage is TRBJ2-1; 10 nucleotides match TRBD2. The CDR3 length is 14 residues. Germline lookup yields CDR1 SGHAT and CDR2 FQNNGV. Trimming took 3 bases from V and 15 from J; bases not matched to a gene: 11. This CDR3 reads CASSFGGSGRYPFF. The CDR3 nucleotides read TGTGCCAGCAGCTTCGGGGGTAGCGGGAGGTATCCGTTCTTC.

The rearrangement joins TRBV7-9 to TRBJ1-2; D not resolved. The germline gives CDR1 SEHNR, CDR2 FQNEAQ (reference sequence). This CDR3 contains 12 residues. Trimming took off 5 bases at V and 5 bases at J, with 9 bases between the two ends. The CDR3 DNA follows: TGTGCCAGCAGCGTAGGCAGTTATGGCTACACCTTC. It yields the protein CASSVGSYGYTF.

This clonotype appeared many times. The CDR3 DNA follows: TGTGCCAGCACTCCCCGGGGACAGCCAGCCCTCTATGGCTACACCTTC. Its protein product is CASTPRGQPALYGYTF. The chain couples TRBV6-1 to TRBJ1-2; 7 bases match TRBD1. V lost 7 bases and J lost 4; bases outside the gene matches: 15. The length of the CDR3 is 16 residues. In germline, CDR1 is MNHNS, CDR2 SASEGT.

This clonotype appeared a few times. The chain combines TRBV20-1 with TRBJ2-5; 10 bases map to TRBD2. J was trimmed by 2 bases and V by 0 bases; bases with no gene match: 3. Germline CDR1 reads DFQATT; CDR2 reads SNEGSKA (reference sequence). The length of the CDR3 is 15 residues. The CDR3 region has the DNA TGCAGTGCTAGAGATAGCGGGAGGACACAAGAGACCCAGTACTTC. Translation gives CSARDSGRTQETQYF.

In DNA, the CDR3 is TGTGCCAGCAGTGCGCTTGGATTCCGACAGGGGCTATCACCCCTCCACTTT. Encoded protein: CASSALGFRQGLSPLHF. V and J are TRBV2 and TRBJ1-6; 8 nucleotides line up with TRBD1. V dropped 4 bases and J dropped 10; count of bases not matched to a gene: 15. Per germline, CDR1 SNHLY and CDR2 FYNNEI. The CDR3 runs to 17 residues.

This clonotype was seen a few times. The J gene is TRBJ2-7, the V gene TRBV6-6; 11 nucleotides match TRBD1. The CDR3 is 14 amino acids. Germline CDR1 and CDR2: MNHNY and SVGAGI (reference sequence). The ends lost 10 bases at V and 3 bases at J; junction bases unmatched: 8. The CDR3 reads CATRTGGRVYEQYF. The CDR3 DNA reads as TGTGCCACCAGGACAGGGGGCAGGGTCTACGAGCAGTACTTC.

This clonotype was observed a handful of times. V usage is TRBV15 and J usage is TRBJ2-5; TRBD2 matches 8 bases. The V segment lost 1 base and the J segment 7 bases; nucleotides outside the gene matches: 8. This CDR3 is 15 amino acids long. Germline CDR1 reads LNHNV; CDR2 reads YYDKDF (reference sequence). Written as DNA, the CDR3 is TGTGCCACCAGCAGAGCTCTTAGCGGGGAGGGGACCCAGTACTTC. Its translation: CATSRALSGEGTQYF.